The rows below give T cell receptor beta chains drawn from one sample of a study of cytomegalovirus exposure and HLA in healthy donors. Profiling relied on immunoSEQ multiplex PCR, and the TCRdb table lists in-frame clones only, not all of them. The table records some 200,000 clones, 80% to 85% of them present only once. Sample: PBMCs. Every receptor here comes from a man aged 50 to 60 in good health and CMV-seronegative. CDR3s include the opening cysteine and the closing phenylalanine or tryptophan. Each record gives: D gene, J gene, V gene, clone size, CDR3 DNA, CDR3 protein. D genes are given only for firm matches. Not all rows give a size; the values are once, few, many and, for expanded clones, a class.

D: .
J: TRBJ1-4
V: TRBV5-1
size: .
DNA: TGCGCCAGCAGCAGGTCAGGGGCTCCTAATGAAAAACTGTTTTTT
CDR3: CASSRSGAPNEKLFF

D: .
J: TRBJ1-6
V: TRBV6-5
size: few
DNA: TGTGCCAGCACGGGGAGCGTTAGTAATTCACCCCTCCACTTT
CDR3: CASTGSVSNSPLHF

D: .
J: TRBJ1-5
V: TRBV6-1
size: .
DNA: TGTGCCAGCAGTGCCGTGACAGCAAAATCTCAGCCCCAGCATTTT
CDR3: CASSAVTAKSQPQHF

D: .
J: TRBJ1-2
V: TRBV7-3
size: .
DNA: TGTGCCAGCAGCTCCCCAGGGGCGAGTGGCTACACCTTC
CDR3: CASSSPGASGYTF

D: .
J: TRBJ2-7
V: TRBV5-1
size: .
DNA: TGCGCCAGCAGCTTGGATCCGATCTTCTACGAGCAGTACTTC
CDR3: CASSLDPIFYEQYF

D: TRBD1
J: TRBJ2-2
V: TRBV11-3
size: .
DNA: TGTGCCAGCAGCCGGGACAGTTACACCGGGGAGCTGTTTTTT
CDR3: CASSRDSYTGELFF

D: .
J: TRBJ2-6
V: TRBV6-5
size: few
DNA: TGTGCCAGCAGTTCCAGAACGCTCTGGGCCAACGTCCTGACTTTC
CDR3: CASSSRTLWANVLTF

D: .
J: TRBJ1-2
V: TRBV9
size: .
DNA: TGTGCCAGCAGCGATCATACGGGGGATGGCTACACCTTC
CDR3: CASSDHTGDGYTF

D: .
J: TRBJ1-2
V: TRBV5-4
size: few
DNA: TGTGCCAGCAGCTTGGGTGGGGGGTTCGGCTATGGCTACACCTTC
CDR3: CASSLGGGFGYGYTF

D: .
J: TRBJ2-5
V: TRBV7-9
size: once
DNA: TGTTCCAGCAGCTTACCTCCCCAAGAGACCCAGTACTTC
CDR3: CSSSLPPQETQYF

D: .
J: TRBJ1-3
V: TRBV11-1
size: .
DNA: TGTGCCAGCAGCTTTGTCGGGGGAAACACCATATATTTT
CDR3: CASSFVGGNTIYF

D: TRBD1
J: TRBJ2-7
V: TRBV6-1
size: .
DNA: TGTGCCAGCAGTGTGTTTAATTATGGGACAGGGGTTTACGAGCAGTACTTC
CDR3: CASSVFNYGTGVYEQYF

D: .
J: TRBJ2-3
V: TRBV27
size: .
DNA: TGTGCCAGCAGTCCTATTGGGCCCCAGGGTATTTACCCAGATACGCAGTATTTT
CDR3: CASSPIGPQGIYPDTQYF